Presented here are 12 T cell receptor beta chains from one specimen sequenced in a study of vaccination effects on CD4 cells after COVID-19. ViraFEST assay sequencing came after antigen-specific CD4+ T cells were expanded with viral peptide pools. Culturing for more than 9 days preceded CD4+ T cell isolation. PCR-confirmed SARS-CoV-2 infection occurred in the person between March and December 2020. Their recognized antigens are unknown. Assay used: immunoSEQ multiplex PCR; TCRdb lists only in-frame clones, some missing. The repertoire holds about 45,000 clones, with roughly two thirds as singletons. Sequencing was performed on CD4+ T cells from PBMCs cultured with a peptide pool, taken before COVID-19 vaccination. Receptors were obtained from a human donor who had a prior SARS-CoV-2 infection.

This clone was found once. The chain uses TRBV5-1 and TRBJ2-2; the D is unclear. V lost 0 bases, J lost 5 bases, and 11 bases lay in between. CDR1 is SGHRS, CDR2 YFSETQ, per germline. This CDR3 has 15 residues. The CDR3 sequence: CASSLASPWTGELFF. In DNA form, the CDR3 reads TGCGCCAGCAGCTTGGCCTCTCCGTGGACCGGGGAGCTGTTTTTT.

This clone has just one count. The V call is TRBV30, the J call TRBJ1-3; TRBD1 matches at 7 bases. CDR3 size: 14 residues. The germline V gene has CDR1 GTSNPN and CDR2 SVGIG (reference sequence). With V trimmed by 1 base and J by 8 bases, 8 bases remained unmatched. CDR3 protein: CAWSGQGIRDTIYF. The CDR3, as DNA: TGTGCCTGGAGTGGACAGGGAATTCGAGACACCATATATTTT.

The gene calls are TRBV30 and TRBJ1-1; tentatively, D is TRBD1 (6 bases). The V gene's germline CDR1 is GTSNPN and CDR2 SVGIG (reference sequence). Trimming stripped 3 bases from V and 3 bases from J, with 11 bases between. The CDR3 is 13 amino acids. The CDR3 bases are TGTGCCTGGAGCCGACAGGCGTACACTGAAGCTTTCTTT. Protein product: CAWSRQAYTEAFF.

This rearrangement joins TRBV7-3 to TRBJ2-3, with 8 bases fitting TRBD2. V lost 4 bases, J lost 4 bases, and 7 bases stayed unmatched. The CDR3 is made up of 15 amino acids. In germline, CDR1 is SGHTA, CDR2 FQGTGA. As DNA, the CDR3 is TGTGCCAGCAGCTCAGGACTAGCAGGGGCAGATACGCAGTATTTT. It specifies CASSSGLAGADTQYF.

This chain connects TRBV2 to TRBJ2-3; TRBD2 matches at 12 bases. The germline gives CDR1 SNHLY, CDR2 FYNNEI. The CDR3 extends over 20 amino acids. Losses at the gene ends were 4 bases for V and 0 bases for J; bases not matched to a gene: 14. This chain's CDR3 is CASSVPGASGRAISTDTQYF. The CDR3 DNA reads TGTGCCAGCAGTGTACCTGGGGCTAGCGGGAGGGCCATAAGCACAGATACGCAGTATTTT.

The chain recombines TRBV4-1 with TRBJ2-1; D remains unclear. This CDR3 region has 19 residues. Germline lookup yields CDR1 MGHRA and CDR2 YSYEKL. V lost 3 bases and J 0 bases, leaving 21 bases between the germline ends. CDR3: CASSQTRSWKASSYNEQFF. CDR3 nucleotide sequence: TGCGCCAGCAGCCAGACTCGGTCCTGGAAGGCGAGCTCCTACAATGAGCAGTTCTTC.

This clone was seen a handful of times. The chain couples TRBV20-1 to TRBJ2-5; 8 positions match TRBD2. The V segment lost 6 bases and the J segment 8 bases; nucleotides outside the gene matches: 14. This CDR3 contains 14 residues. Germline values: CDR1 DFQATT, CDR2 SNEGSKA (reference sequence). The CDR3, as DNA: TGCAGTGCAAGTCCCCGGGGGGGCCCAGTTACCCAGTACTTC. Its protein product is CSASPRGGPVTQYF.

The sample holds a few counts of this clone. The chain is built from TRBV7-2 and TRBJ2-7, with 12 bases matching TRBD2. The CDR3 has 17 residues. Germline V gene data show CDR1 as SGHTA and CDR2 as FQGNSA. V lost 3 bases, J lost 4 bases, and 10 bases stayed unmatched. The CDR3 coding sequence is TGTGCCAGCAGCTTTATAAGCGCCGGGACTAGCGGGTACGAGCAGTACTTC. Protein sequence: CASSFISAGTSGYEQYF.

The V call is TRBV5-4, the J call TRBJ1-4; 8 bases align to TRBD1. Per germline, CDR1 SGHNT and CDR2 YYREEE (reference sequence). Trimming at V came to 4 bases and at J to 10 bases, leaving 6 bases not matched to a gene. The CDR3 contains 13 residues. This chain's CDR3 is CASSKDRVGKLFF. The CDR3 bases are TGTGCCAGCAGCAAGGACAGGGTAGGAAAACTGTTTTTT.

DNA for the CDR3: TGTGCCAGCAGCTTCGACAGGGCGAACACCGGGGAGCTGTTTTTT. It codes for CASSFDRANTGELFF. The rearrangement uses TRBV7-9 and TRBJ2-2; 7 bases are a match to TRBD1. The V and J ends lost 3 bases and 0 bases, in that order; junction bases with no gene match: 1. CDR1 SEHNR and CDR2 FQNEAQ come from the germline V gene (reference sequence). This CDR3 contains 15 residues.

The sample holds one count of this clone. The V gene is TRBV19, the J gene TRBJ2-3; TRBD2 might be the D (6 bases). From germline, CDR1 is LNHDA and CDR2 SQIVND (reference sequence). This CDR3 region has 14 residues. With 5 bases removed from V and 5 bases from J, the gap between germline ends came to 14 bases. The CDR3 coding sequence is TGTGCCAGTAGTGGGACTTGGAGGCAAGATACGCAGTATTTT. Translated: CASSGTWRQDTQYF.

This clone was detected only once. The V and J genes are TRBV9 and TRBJ2-1, with 7 bases identical to TRBD2. The CDR3 loop spans 15 amino acids. Losses at the gene ends were 0 bases for V and 9 bases for J; bases not matched to a gene: 9. Germline V gene lookup returns CDR1 SGDLS and CDR2 YYNGEE. CDR3 amino acids: CASSVVGFSGGEQFF. In DNA, the CDR3 is TGTGCCAGCAGCGTAGTAGGATTCTCGGGGGGTGAGCAGTTCTTC.